These 20 T cell receptor beta chains came from one sample sequenced in a study of blood T cell repertoires in COVID-19. The repertoire was sequenced with immunoSEQ multiplex PCR; TCRdb's copy has only in-frame clones and lacks some. The data show around 68,000 clones, approximately 90% seen once. The sample comprised peripheral blood. The receptors stem from a human donor in a cohort sampled during active COVID-19.

This chain joins TRBV28 and TRBJ2-1, with 8 bases aligning to TRBD2. V was clipped by 6 bases and J by 4 bases; unmatched bases: 14. This CDR3 is 17 amino acids long. Germline V gives CDR1 MDHEN, CDR2 SYDVKM. CDR3: CASRTTAGTSFYNEQFF. The CDR3 bases are TGTGCCAGCAGAACCACCGCCGGGACTAGTTTTTACAATGAGCAGTTCTTC.

CDR3 coding DNA: TGTGCCAGTAGTAAAAGTGCGACTAATGAAAAACTGTTTTTT. This sequence encodes CASSKSATNEKLFF. This chain connects TRBV19 to TRBJ1-4; D uncertain. The germline gives CDR1 LNHDA, CDR2 SQIVND (reference sequence). Trimming took 4 bases from V and 2 from J, leaving 8 bases between them. CDR3 length: 14 amino acids.

The chain links TRBV7-8 to TRBJ1-1; D is ambiguous. V was pared by 8 bases and J by 3 bases, with 13 bases between. This CDR3 contains 13 residues. Germline CDR1 SGHVS, CDR2 FQNEAQ. CDR3 in DNA: TGTGCCAGCTCCATAGGGCGGGACACTGAAGCTTTCTTT. Translation: CASSIGRDTEAFF.

The chain uses TRBV28 and TRBJ2-5, with D possibly TRBD2 on 5 matching bases. The germline V gene has CDR1 MDHEN and CDR2 SYDVKM. Trimming removed 4 bases from V and 1 base from J, with 10 bases in between. This CDR3 spans 14 amino acids. CDR3 nucleotide sequence: TGTGCCAGCAGTTCTCGGGGAACCCAAGAGACCCAGTACTTC. Its translation: CASSSRGTQETQYF.

The rearrangement uses TRBV19 and TRBJ2-2; 7 bases align to TRBD2. CDR1 and CDR2 (germline): LNHDA, SQIVND (reference sequence). This CDR3 spans 16 amino acids. The V gene end was trimmed by 3 bases and the J gene end by 4 bases; junction bases not matched to a gene: 8. The CDR3 here is CASSILAGRSTGELFF. The DNA of the CDR3 is TGTGCCAGTAGTATTCTCGCCGGGAGGAGCACCGGGGAGCTGTTTTTT.

The chain carries TRBV4-1 and TRBJ1-1, with D unresolved. CDR1 and CDR2 (germline): MGHRA, YSYEKL. CDR3 length: 15 residues. V lost 2 bases and J 0 bases, leaving 10 bases between the germline ends. CDR3 in amino acids: CASSQILRMNTEAFF. In DNA form, the CDR3 reads TGCGCCAGCAGCCAAATCCTGAGGATGAACACTGAAGCTTTCTTT.

This clone was seen once. This chain uses TRBV20-1 with TRBJ1-1, with 10 bases aligning to TRBD1. With 3 bases clipped from V and 8 bases from J, the junction kept 9 bases outside the gene matches. The CDR3 runs 14 residues. Germline CDR1 reads DFQATT; CDR2 reads SNEGSKA (reference sequence). The CDR3 DNA is TGCAGTGCTAGTCTTGGGACAGGGGATAGAGAAGCTTTCTTT. This translates into CSASLGTGDREAFF.

This clone occurred a few times. The chain employs TRBV6-5 and TRBJ1-1; perhaps TRBD1 as D (5 bases). CDR1 MNHEY and CDR2 SVGAGI come from the germline V gene. The length of the CDR3 is 15 residues. V shed 2 bases and J shed 4 bases, with 14 bases lying between them. The CDR3 nucleotides read TGTGCCAGCAGTTACGATGGGACTTTCACCACTGAAGCTTTCTTT. The encoded protein is CASSYDGTFTTEAFF.

The rearrangement joins TRBV10-1 to TRBJ2-1, with D perhaps matching TRBD2 (6 bases). CDR1 WNHNN and CDR2 SYGVQD come from the germline V gene (reference sequence). CDR3 length equals 14 residues. Deletions cut 3 bases from V and 4 bases from J, with 10 bases between. The CDR3 loop is CASSDTSWYNEQFF. The CDR3 coding sequence is TGCGCCAGCAGTGATACTAGCTGGTACAATGAGCAGTTCTTC.

The chain employs TRBV5-1 and TRBJ1-1; TRBD1 might be the D (5 bases). V dropped 6 bases and J dropped 5 bases, with 14 bases sitting between them. From germline, CDR1 is SGHRS and CDR2 YFSETQ. This CDR3 is 13 amino acids long. The CDR3 bases are TGCGCCAGCACCGAGACCCAGGGAACTGAAGCTTTCTTT. Translated, it gives CASTETQGTEAFF.

The V call is TRBV3-1 (or the pseudogene TRBV3-2), the J call TRBJ1-1; no reliable D call. This CDR3 is built from 13 residues. The V end was cut by 1 base, the J end by 0 bases, with 3 bases between. Per germline, CDR1 LGHDT and CDR2 YNNKEL (reference sequence). CDR3 loop: CASSQVMNTEAFF. The CDR3 DNA is TGTGCCAGCAGCCAAGTCATGAACACTGAAGCTTTCTTT.

This clone was seen just once. The rearrangement uses TRBV19 and TRBJ1-1, with 7 nucleotides matching TRBD1. Germline values: CDR1 LNHDA, CDR2 SQIVND (reference sequence). The V gene end was trimmed by 5 bases and the J gene end by 7 bases; junction bases not matched to a gene: 16. The CDR3 extends over 16 amino acids. In DNA form, the CDR3 reads TGTGCCAGTAGTGTAAGATTACAGGGGCCGGGCCATGAAGCTTTCTTT. It yields the protein CASSVRLQGPGHEAFF.

V usage is TRBV5-1 and J usage is TRBJ1-1, with D unresolved. CDR1 and CDR2 (germline): SGHRS, YFSETQ. This CDR3 region has 15 residues. V was trimmed by 4 bases and J by 1 base, leaving 14 bases between them. The CDR3 is CASSLTTSTNTEAFF. The CDR3 DNA reads as TGCGCCAGCAGCCTAACGACATCTACGAACACTGAAGCTTTCTTT.

The J gene is TRBJ2-1, the V gene TRBV27; 8 bases agree with TRBD2. Per the germline V gene, CDR1 is MNHEY and CDR2 is SMNVEV (reference sequence). The CDR3 has 12 amino acids. Trimming removed 5 bases from V and 10 bases from J; junction bases left unmatched: 4. The CDR3 DNA sequence: TGTGCCAGCAGTGGGCGACTAGCGGAGCAGTTCTTC. Amino acid sequence: CASSGRLAEQFF.

The rearrangement links TRBV6-1 to TRBJ2-7; the D is unclear. V was pared by 3 bases and J by 3 bases, with 18 bases between. The germline V gene encodes CDR1 MNHNS and CDR2 SASEGT. The CDR3 runs to 16 residues. This chain's CDR3 is CASSEPSGGQGYEQYF. CDR3 bases: TGTGCCAGCAGTGAGCCCTCAGGTGGTCAAGGCTACGAGCAGTACTTC.

The V and J genes are TRBV7-9 and TRBJ2-1; 11 positions match TRBD1. V was clipped by 4 bases and J by 3 bases; unmatched bases: 2. The CDR3 covers 15 residues. Germline lookup yields CDR1 SEHNR and CDR2 FQNEAQ (reference sequence). CDR3 in DNA: TGTGCCAGCAGCTGGGGACAGGGGGTCTACAATGAGCAGTTCTTC. It codes for CASSWGQGVYNEQFF.

This clone has only one observation. The gene calls are TRBV6-4 and TRBJ2-1, with 9 bases aligning to TRBD2. J was trimmed by 3 bases and V by 2 bases; bases with no gene match: 2. Germline loops: CDR1 MRHNA, CDR2 SNTAGT. This CDR3 has 15 amino acids. CDR3 protein: CASSDRSGGYNEQFF. The DNA of the CDR3 is TGTGCCAGCAGTGACCGTAGCGGGGGCTACAATGAGCAGTTCTTC.

The chain recombines TRBV20-1 with TRBJ2-2, with 8 bases that match TRBD1. Germline lookup yields CDR1 DFQATT and CDR2 SNEGSKA (reference sequence). The CDR3 sequence is 13 residues long. V was pared by 3 bases and J by 7 bases, with 4 bases of the junction left unmatched. CDR3 nucleotide sequence: TGCAGTGCTAGTCTGACAGGGGTCGGGGAGCTGTTTTTT. Residues: CSASLTGVGELFF.

The chain recombines TRBV7-2 with TRBJ2-1; 11 bases map to TRBD2. CDR1 is SGHTA and CDR2 is FQGNSA in the germline V gene. This CDR3 comprises 16 residues. V was pared by 2 bases and J by 5 bases, with 5 bases of the junction left unmatched. The CDR3 loop is CASSLTSGSQDNEQFF. CDR3 bases: TGTGCCAGCAGCTTAACTAGCGGGAGTCAAGACAATGAGCAGTTCTTC. Filled out from reference TRBV7-2 and TRBJ2-1, the complete variable domain reads GAGVSQSPSNKVTEKGKDVELRCDPISGHTALYWYRQSLGQGLEFLIYFQGNSAPDKSGLPSDRFSAERTGGSVSTLTIQRTQQEDSAVYLCASSLTSGSQDNEQFFGPGTRLTVL.

J is TRBJ1-5 and V is TRBV5-1; 10 nucleotides align to TRBD1. This CDR3 has 19 residues. Trimming cost V 0 bases and J 2 bases; bases outside gene matches: 11. Per germline, CDR1 SGHRS and CDR2 YFSETQ. CDR3 in amino acids: CASSLEKGRDRGCNQPQHF. The CDR3 DNA sequence: TGCGCCAGCAGCTTGGAAAAGGGCCGGGACAGGGGCTGCAATCAGCCCCAGCATTTT.